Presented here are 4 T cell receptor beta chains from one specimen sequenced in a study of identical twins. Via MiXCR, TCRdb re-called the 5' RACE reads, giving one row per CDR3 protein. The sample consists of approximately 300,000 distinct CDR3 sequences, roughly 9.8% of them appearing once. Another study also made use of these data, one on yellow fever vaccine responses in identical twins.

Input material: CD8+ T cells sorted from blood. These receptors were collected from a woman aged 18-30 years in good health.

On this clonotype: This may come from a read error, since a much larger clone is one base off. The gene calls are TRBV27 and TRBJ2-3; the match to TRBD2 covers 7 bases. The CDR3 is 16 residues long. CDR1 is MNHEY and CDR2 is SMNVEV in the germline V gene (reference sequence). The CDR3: CASSSPTSRSTDTLYF. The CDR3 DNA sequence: TGTGCCAGCAGTTCCCCGACTAGCCGTAGCACAGATACGCTGTATTTT.

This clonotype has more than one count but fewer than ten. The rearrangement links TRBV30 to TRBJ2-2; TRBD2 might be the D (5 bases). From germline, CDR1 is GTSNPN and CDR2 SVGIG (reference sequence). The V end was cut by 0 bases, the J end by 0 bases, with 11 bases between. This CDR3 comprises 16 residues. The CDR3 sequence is CAWSVLGPPNTGELFF. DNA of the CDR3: TGTGCCTGGAGTGTACTAGGGCCCCCGAACACCGGGGAGCTGTTTTTT.

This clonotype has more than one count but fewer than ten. CDR3 sequence: CASSFDHTGTIARNEQFF. DNA of the CDR3: TGTGCCAGCAGCTTTGATCATACCGGGACCATAGCGAGGAATGAGCAGTTCTTC. This chain joins TRBV11-1 and TRBJ2-1; D tentatively fits TRBD1 or TRBD2 (5 bases each). Trimming took 3 bases from V and 7 from J, leaving 25 bases between them. The CDR3 runs 18 residues. Germline CDR1 SGHAT, CDR2 FQDESV (reference sequence).

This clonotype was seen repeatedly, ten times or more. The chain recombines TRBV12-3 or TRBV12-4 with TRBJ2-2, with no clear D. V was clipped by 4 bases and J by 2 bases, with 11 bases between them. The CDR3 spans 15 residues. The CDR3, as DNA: TGTGCCAGCAGTTCGTGGGCCTCAAACACCGGGGAGCTGTTTTTT. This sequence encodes CASSSWASNTGELFF.